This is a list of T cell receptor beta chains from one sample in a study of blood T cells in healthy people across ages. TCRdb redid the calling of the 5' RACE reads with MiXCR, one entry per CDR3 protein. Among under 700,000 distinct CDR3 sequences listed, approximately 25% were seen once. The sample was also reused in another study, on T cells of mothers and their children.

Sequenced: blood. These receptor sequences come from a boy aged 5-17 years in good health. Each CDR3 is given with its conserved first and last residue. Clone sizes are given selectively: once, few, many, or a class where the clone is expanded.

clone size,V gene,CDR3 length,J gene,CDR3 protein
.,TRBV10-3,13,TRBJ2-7,CACGGQGDLEQYF
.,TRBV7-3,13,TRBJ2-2,CASSLTVAGELFF
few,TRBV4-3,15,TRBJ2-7,CASSQGTGGQGEQYF
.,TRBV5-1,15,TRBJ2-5,CASSLQGAIQETQYF
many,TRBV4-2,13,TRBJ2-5,CASSQDHQETQYF
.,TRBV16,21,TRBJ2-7,CASSMDPDRASPTVFLYEQYF
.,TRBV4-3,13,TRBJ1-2,CASSQQGALGYTF
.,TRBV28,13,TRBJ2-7,CASTRDSSYEQYF
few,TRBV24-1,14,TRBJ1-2,CATSPQGGEYGYTF
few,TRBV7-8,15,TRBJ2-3,CASSHPGQGTDTQYF
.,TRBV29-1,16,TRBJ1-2,CSVEGETEGLNYGYTF
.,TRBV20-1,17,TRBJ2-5,CSARTPWTSGGQETQYF
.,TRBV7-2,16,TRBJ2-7,CASSNQRGGPNYEQYF
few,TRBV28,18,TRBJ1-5,CASSLLSGTGGSNQPQHF
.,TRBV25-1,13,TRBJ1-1,CASSAWGATEAFF
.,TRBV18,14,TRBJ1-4,CASYSGQGPEKLFF
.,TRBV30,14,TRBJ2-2,CAWNQGAYTGELFF
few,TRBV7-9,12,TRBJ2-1,CASSLERGEQFF
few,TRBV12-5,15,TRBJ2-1,CASGLIAGGHNEQFF
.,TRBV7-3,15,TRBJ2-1,CASSLIGSTTDEQFF
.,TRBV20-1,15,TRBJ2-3,CSASGLAGVPDTQYF
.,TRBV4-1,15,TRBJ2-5,CASGLMTGKGETQYF
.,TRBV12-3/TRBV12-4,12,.,CASSLFVYEQYF
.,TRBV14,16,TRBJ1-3,CASSQGLRNSGNTIYF
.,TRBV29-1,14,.,CSVLERGFSYEQYF
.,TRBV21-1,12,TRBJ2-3,CASSCGTDTQYF
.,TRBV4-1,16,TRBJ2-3,CASSQGRVGSADTQYF
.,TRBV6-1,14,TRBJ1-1,CASSVDRGNTEAFF
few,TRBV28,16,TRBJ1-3,CASTGIRPGVGNTIYF
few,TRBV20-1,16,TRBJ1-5,CSARVGGAVNNQPQHF
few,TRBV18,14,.,CASSPKTGSSEQYF
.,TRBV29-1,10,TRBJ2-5,CSVFGRSEFF
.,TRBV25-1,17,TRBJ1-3,CASSGAPAGSSGNTIYF
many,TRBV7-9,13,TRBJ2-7,CASRGQPSYEQYF
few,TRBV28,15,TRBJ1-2,CASSARTETHYGYTF
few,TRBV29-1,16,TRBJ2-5,CSVQGVRGLGQETQYF
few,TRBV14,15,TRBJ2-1,CASSQARRTGNEQFF
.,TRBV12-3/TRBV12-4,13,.,CASSSRPPYEQYF
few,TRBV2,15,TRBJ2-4,CASRGTGAVKNIQYF